These 24 T cell receptor beta chains originate from one sample sequenced in a study of blood T cell repertoires in COVID-19. Measured with immunoSEQ multiplex PCR; TCRdb has only the in-frame clones, and not every one. Of approximately 290,000 clones in the sample, approximately 85% were seen once. Material for sequencing was peripheral blood. Source of these receptors: a human donor with COVID-19, enrolled during active disease. The donor label of this sample is uncertain.

The chain joins TRBV30 to TRBJ1-1, with TRBD1 as a possible D gene (6 bases). CDR3 length: 14 amino acids. Germline values: CDR1 GTSNPN, CDR2 SVGIG (reference sequence). With 3 bases removed from V and 8 bases from J, the gap between germline ends came to 19 bases. CDR3 DNA: TGTGCCTGGAGGTTCGGACAGACAAGACAAGAAGCTTTCTTT. The encoded protein is CAWRFGQTRQEAFF.

The CDR3 here is CASSTGLNSPLHF. In DNA form, the CDR3 reads TGTGCCAGCTCAACAGGGCTTAATTCACCCCTCCACTTT. V is TRBV19 and J is TRBJ1-6, with D maybe TRBD1 (6 bases). V dropped 9 bases and J dropped 6 bases, with 12 bases sitting between them. This CDR3 has 13 residues. Germline V gives CDR1 LNHDA, CDR2 SQIVND (reference sequence).

This clone has only one observation. Mismatch with germline at one junction end may stem from a read error. The gene calls are TRBV7-8 and TRBJ1-5; D is unresolved. CDR1 and CDR2 (germline): SGHVS, FQNEAQ. The CDR3 covers 14 residues. The CDR3 region has the DNA TGTGCCAGCAGCCCCCATGTGGGCAATCGGCCCCAGCATTTT. Its protein product is CASSPHVGNRPQHF.

This chain links TRBV5-1 with TRBJ1-6; D not certain. The CDR3 contains 15 residues. Trimming stripped 5 bases from V and 7 bases from J, with 16 bases between. The germline gives CDR1 SGHRS, CDR2 YFSETQ. This chain's CDR3 is CASSIDRTGNSPLHF. The DNA of the CDR3 is TGCGCCAGCAGTATAGACCGGACGGGGAATTCACCCCTCCACTTT.

This chain uses TRBV12-3 or TRBV12-4 with TRBJ1-2; D is unresolved. The CDR3 totals 13 residues. V was clipped by 7 bases and J by 4 bases, with 13 bases between them. The CDR3 protein is CASTPSHIYGYTF. Written as DNA, the CDR3 is TGTGCCAGCACCCCGTCACACATCTATGGCTACACCTTC.

This clone was seen more than once but under ten times. This chain links TRBV28 with TRBJ1-5, with D uncertain. The ends were cut back, 3 bases at V and 2 bases at J, with 11 bases in the middle. The CDR3 spans 15 residues. Germline assignment: CDR1 MDHEN and CDR2 SYDVKM. Written as DNA, the CDR3 is TGTGCCAGCAGTTTTAGGCAGGTTGGCAATCAGCCCCAGCATTTT. Translation: CASSFRQVGNQPQHF.

The chain combines TRBV29-1 with TRBJ2-1; 10 positions agree with TRBD2. Germline V gene data show CDR1 as SQVTM and CDR2 as ANQGSEA. Trimming at V came to 4 bases and at J to 1 base, leaving 4 bases not matched to a gene. This CDR3 comprises 15 residues. In DNA, the CDR3 is TGCAGCGTTGCGGCTAGCGGGGGTTCCTACAATGAGCAGTTCTTC. Its translation: CSVAASGGSYNEQFF.

The chain carries TRBV10-1 and TRBJ1-1, with D perhaps matching TRBD1 (5 bases). The CDR3 is 13 residues long. Germline CDR1 and CDR2: WNHNN and SYGVQD (reference sequence). V lost 6 bases, J lost 2 bases, and 10 bases lay in between. This CDR3 reads CASRTDGNTEAFF. The DNA of the CDR3 is TGCGCCAGCAGGACAGACGGAAACACTGAAGCTTTCTTT.

V gene TRBV6-1 combines with J gene TRBJ2-5; D not resolved. V lost 2 bases and J 2 bases, leaving 9 bases between the germline ends. CDR3 length: 14 residues. Germline lookup yields CDR1 MNHNS and CDR2 SASEGT. The CDR3: CASSELNNQETQYF. CDR3 bases: TGTGCCAGCAGTGAATTGAACAATCAAGAGACCCAGTACTTC.

V gene TRBV5-6 combines with J gene TRBJ1-2; a possible D gene is TRBD1 (5 bases). This CDR3 spans 16 amino acids. The germline V and J ends were trimmed by 0 bases and 6 bases, with 18 bases remaining between them. In germline, CDR1 is SGHDT, CDR2 YYEEEE. This CDR3 reads CASSLVGLRDPHGYTF. The CDR3 DNA reads as TGTGCCAGCAGCTTGGTGGGGCTACGCGATCCCCATGGCTACACCTTC.

This chain joins TRBV2 and TRBJ1-1, with D hard to call. Trimming took off 2 bases at V and 1 base at J, with 11 bases between the two ends. The germline V gene encodes CDR1 SNHLY and CDR2 FYNNEI. The CDR3 is 15 residues long. The CDR3 region is CASSELVEANTEAFF. CDR3 DNA: TGTGCCAGCAGTGAACTCGTGGAGGCGAACACTGAAGCTTTCTTT. Filled out from reference TRBV2 and TRBJ1-1, the complete variable domain reads EPEVTQTPSHQVTQMGQEVILRCVPISNHLYFYWYRQILGQKVEFLVSFYNNEISEKSEIFDDQFSVERPDGSNFTLKIRSTKLEDSAMYFCASSELVEANTEAFFGQGTRLTVV.

This clone was counted between two and nine times. The chain carries TRBV30 and TRBJ2-5; 7 positions match TRBD1. V shed 3 bases, J shed 2 bases, and the junction held 6 bases outside the gene matches. Per the germline V gene, CDR1 is GTSNPN and CDR2 is SVGIG (reference sequence). This CDR3 is 14 amino acids long. This CDR3 reads CAWRRGRLQETQYF. The CDR3 nucleotides are TGTGCCTGGAGAAGGGGGCGGTTACAAGAGACCCAGTACTTC.

For this clone: At one end, the junction sequence differs from germline, possibly due to a read error. The V and J genes are TRBV7-7 and TRBJ2-5, with 9 bases lining up with TRBD1. The CDR3 covers 14 residues. The germline V gene encodes CDR1 SSHAT and CDR2 FNYEAQ (reference sequence). CDR3 amino acids: CASSPIDRGETQYF. The CDR3 DNA reads TGTGCTAGCAGTCCTATCGACAGGGGGGAGACCCAGTACTTC.

The chain joins TRBV27 to TRBJ1-6; 7 nucleotides line up with TRBD1. This CDR3 comprises 17 residues. With 6 bases clipped from V and 0 bases from J, the junction kept 8 bases outside the gene matches. CDR1 and CDR2 (germline): MNHEY, SMNVEV (reference sequence). CDR3 in amino acids: CASRPGQPSSYNSPLHF. As DNA, the CDR3 is TGTGCCAGCAGGCCGGGACAGCCGAGCTCCTATAATTCACCCCTCCACTTT.

This clone appeared once. This chain joins TRBV23-1 and TRBJ2-5; D remains ambiguous. TRBV23-1 is identified as an open reading frame with a role that is uncertain. The CDR3 contains 14 residues. V was clipped by 4 bases and J by 5 bases, with 14 bases between them. The CDR3 bases are TGCGCCAGCAGTCCCCGGCGGCTCCGGGAGACCCAGTACTTC. Translated: CASSPRRLRETQYF.

The chain carries TRBV18 and TRBJ1-4, with TRBD1 matching 8 bases. The V segment lost 3 bases and the J segment 7 bases; nucleotides outside the gene matches: 7. The CDR3 has 15 residues. Germline V gives CDR1 KGHSH, CDR2 LQKENI. CDR3 nucleotides: TGTGCCAGCTCACCGGTCAGGACAGGGCTTGAAAAACTGTTTTTT. It yields the protein CASSPVRTGLEKLFF.

V gene TRBV4-3 combines with J gene TRBJ1-2; 7 positions match TRBD1. V lost 0 bases to trimming and J lost 8 bases; unmatched junction nucleotides: 9. Germline values: CDR1 LGHNA, CDR2 YSLEER. This CDR3 has 15 amino acids. The CDR3 protein is CASSQDIYQGVGYTF. CDR3 bases: TGCGCCAGCAGCCAAGACATTTATCAGGGGGTCGGCTACACCTTC.

J is TRBJ1-2 and V is TRBV7-9; TRBD1 might be the D (6 bases). The CDR3 is 14 residues long. CDR1 is SEHNR and CDR2 is FQNEAQ in the germline V gene (reference sequence). V was cut by 2 bases and J by 5 bases, with 12 bases left in between. The CDR3 nucleotides are TGTGCCAGCAGCTTAACCGGGACAACGTATGGCTACACCTTC. Amino acid sequence: CASSLTGTTYGYTF.

The rearrangement uses TRBV5-6 and TRBJ1-1; D not resolved. This CDR3 region has 14 residues. V was pared by 4 bases and J by 0 bases, with 10 bases between. CDR1 is SGHDT, CDR2 YYEEEE, per germline. The CDR3 DNA sequence: TGTGCCAGCAGCCGCGGTTCGATGAACACTGAAGCTTTCTTT. Translation gives CASSRGSMNTEAFF.

The chain has TRBV11-3 and TRBJ2-7; weak D call: TRBD1 (6 bases). V was shortened by 7 bases and J by 2 bases, with 18 bases between the two germline ends. From germline, CDR1 is SGHNT and CDR2 YENEEA. This CDR3 comprises 15 residues. The CDR3 sequence: CASNHGRDTAYEQYF. DNA for the CDR3: TGTGCCAGCAACCATGGCCGGGACACTGCCTACGAGCAGTACTTC.

This clone is a singleton in its sample. The rearrangement links TRBV28 to TRBJ1-2; 7 bases are shared with TRBD1. The length of the CDR3 is 17 residues. The germline V gene encodes CDR1 MDHEN and CDR2 SYDVKM. Trimming removed 5 bases from V and 0 bases from J; junction bases left unmatched: 12. This chain's CDR3 is CASSNYPQGRPNYGYTF. The CDR3 DNA reads TGTGCCAGCAGTAATTATCCACAGGGGAGGCCTAACTATGGCTACACCTTC.

The chain has TRBV24-1 and TRBJ2-5; 11 bases fit TRBD1. This CDR3 is built from 15 residues. J lost 4 bases, V lost 5 bases, and 5 bases had no gene match. The germline CDR1 and CDR2 sequences are KGHDR and SFDVKD. Here the CDR3 DNA reads TGTGCCACCAGTGCTCTGGACAGGGGGCGAGAGACCCAGTACTTC. Encoded protein: CATSALDRGRETQYF.

V gene TRBV6-2 or TRBV6-3 combines with J gene TRBJ2-7, with D possibly being TRBD1 (6 bases). CDR1 and CDR2 from the germline V gene are MNHEY and SVGEGT. Deletions cut 5 bases from V and 9 bases from J, with 14 bases between. The CDR3 has 12 residues. The CDR3 here is CASSNTGTAQYF. The CDR3 nucleotides are TGTGCCAGCAGTAACACAGGGACGGCGCAGTACTTC.

This clone was seen a few times. This rearrangement joins TRBV4-2 to TRBJ2-1; TRBD2 matches 9 bases. The length of the CDR3 is 17 residues. Germline CDR1 reads LGHNA; CDR2 reads YNFKEQ. J gave up 0 bases and V 3 bases, and 6 bases lay outside the gene matches. CDR3 loop: CASSHILAGLSYNEQFF. The CDR3 coding sequence is TGTGCCAGCAGCCATATCCTAGCGGGACTCTCCTACAATGAGCAGTTCTTC.